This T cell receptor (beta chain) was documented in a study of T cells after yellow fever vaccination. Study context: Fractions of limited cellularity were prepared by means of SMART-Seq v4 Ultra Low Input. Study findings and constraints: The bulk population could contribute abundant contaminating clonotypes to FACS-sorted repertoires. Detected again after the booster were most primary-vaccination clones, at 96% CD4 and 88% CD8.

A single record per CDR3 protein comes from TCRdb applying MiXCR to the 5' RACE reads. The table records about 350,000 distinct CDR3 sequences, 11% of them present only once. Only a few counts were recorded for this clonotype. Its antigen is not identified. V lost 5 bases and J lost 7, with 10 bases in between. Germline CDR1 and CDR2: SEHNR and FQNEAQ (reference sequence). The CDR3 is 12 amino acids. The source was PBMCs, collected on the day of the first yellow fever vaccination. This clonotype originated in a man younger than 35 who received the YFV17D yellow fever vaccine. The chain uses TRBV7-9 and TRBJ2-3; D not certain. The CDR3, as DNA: TGTGCCAGCAGCCGAGATGGGAATACGCAGTATTTT. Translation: CASSRDGNTQYF.